This TCR beta chain stems from a study of blood T cell repertoires in COVID-19. Study information: Sources were T cells, B-cell-depleted T cells, or PBMCs; the material itself was cDNA or gDNA.

Across 24 US areas, participants ranged in age from roughly 18 to 89 years. Here immunoSEQ multiplex PCR was the method, and the copy in TCRdb shows in-frame clones only, minus some. Among 250,000 to 400,000 clones, 85% were seen once, and the ten largest hold approximately 1.9%. Sequenced sample: PBMCs or T cells enriched from blood (not recorded which). The sequence derives from a woman in her thirties who had been exposed to COVID-19.

CDR3 DNA: TGTGCCAGTAGTATAGGGGGACAGGGAGTAACTGAAGCTTTCTTT. Amino acid sequence: CASSIGGQGVTEAFF. V and J are TRBV19 and TRBJ1-1, with 9 positions matching TRBD1. This CDR3 has 15 residues. J was trimmed by 5 bases and V by 1 base; bases with no gene match: 5. The germline CDR1 and CDR2 sequences are LNHDA and SQIVND (reference sequence).